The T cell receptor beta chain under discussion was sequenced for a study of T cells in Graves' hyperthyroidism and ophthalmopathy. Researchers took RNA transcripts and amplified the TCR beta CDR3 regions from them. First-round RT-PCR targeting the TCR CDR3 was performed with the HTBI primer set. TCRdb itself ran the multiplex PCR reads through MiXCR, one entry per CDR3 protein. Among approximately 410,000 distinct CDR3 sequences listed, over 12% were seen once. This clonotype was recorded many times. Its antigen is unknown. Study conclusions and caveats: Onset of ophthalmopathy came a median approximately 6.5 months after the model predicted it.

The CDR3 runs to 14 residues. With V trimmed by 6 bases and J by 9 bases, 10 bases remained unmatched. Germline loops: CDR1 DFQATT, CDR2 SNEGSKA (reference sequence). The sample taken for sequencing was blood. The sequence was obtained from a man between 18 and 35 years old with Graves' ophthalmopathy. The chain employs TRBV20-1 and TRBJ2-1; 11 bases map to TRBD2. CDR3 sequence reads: CSAPRTSGSREQFF. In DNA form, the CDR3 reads TGCAGTGCCCCCCGGACTAGCGGGTCTCGTGAGCAGTTCTTC.